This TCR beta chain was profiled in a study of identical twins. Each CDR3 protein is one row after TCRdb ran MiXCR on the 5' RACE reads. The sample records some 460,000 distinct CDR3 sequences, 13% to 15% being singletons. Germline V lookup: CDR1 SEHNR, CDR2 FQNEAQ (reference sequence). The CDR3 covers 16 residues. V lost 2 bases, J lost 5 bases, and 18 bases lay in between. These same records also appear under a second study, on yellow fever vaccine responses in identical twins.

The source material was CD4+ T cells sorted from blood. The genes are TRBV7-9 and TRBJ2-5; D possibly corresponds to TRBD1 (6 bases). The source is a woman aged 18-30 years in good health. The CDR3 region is CASSLRGPTGLETQYF. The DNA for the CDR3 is TGTGCCAGCAGCTTAAGGGGACCCACAGGGCTGGAGACCCAGTACTTC.